This is a list of T cell receptor beta chains from one sample in a study of blood T cell repertoires in COVID-19. Clones were sequenced by immunoSEQ multiplex PCR, and TCRdb holds only the in-frame ones, with some missing. The data show 53,000 or so clones, 70% to 85% seen once. The specimen sequenced was peripheral blood. These TCRs come from a human donor in a cohort sampled during active COVID-19. Each CDR3 is given with its conserved first and last residue. Fields, in order: J gene, D gene, clone size, V gene, CDR3 protein, CDR3 DNA. D genes are given only for firm matches. Part of the rows lack a size; the others show once, few, many or a class for expanded clones.

TRBJ2-7 TRBD1 - TRBV5-5 CASSPPGTGLSEQYF TGTGCCAGCAGCCCGCCGGGGACAGGGCTGAGCGAGCAGTACTTC
TRBJ1-4 - - TRBV7-9 CATRRGGVNEKLFF TGTGCCACCCGCCGCGGGGGGGTTAATGAAAAACTGTTTTTT
TRBJ1-5 TRBD1 - TRBV6-5 CASGTASSQPQHF TGTGCCAGTGGGACAGCGAGCAGTCAGCCCCAGCATTTT
TRBJ2-3 TRBD2 - TRBV7-8 CASSFRGGGATDTQYF TGTGCCAGCAGCTTCCGGGGCGGGGGGGCCACAGATACGCAGTATTTT
TRBJ2-5 - - TRBV27 CASSLGRRGRGWETQYF TGTGCCAGCAGTTTAGGTCGCCGGGGCAGGGGTTGGGAGACCCAGTACTTC
TRBJ2-7 TRBD2 few TRBV29-1 CSVASSGYEQYF TGCAGCGTGGCATCTAGCGGCTACGAGCAGTACTTC
TRBJ1-5 - - TRBV14 CASSQDTRYSNQPQHF TGTGCCAGCAGCCAAGATACCAGGTATAGCAATCAGCCCCAGCATTTT
TRBJ2-5 TRBD1 - TRBV24-1 CATSDSGTAETQYF TGTGCCACCAGTGATTCCGGGACAGCAGAGACCCAGTACTTC
TRBJ2-1 - once TRBV18 CASSLPEAVLYNEQFF TGTGCCAGCTCACTCCCGGAGGCGGTCCTTTACAATGAGCAGTTCTTC
TRBJ1-5 TRBD1 - TRBV19 CASRGTGGDYSNQPQHF TGTGCCAGTAGGGGGACAGGGGGGGACTATAGCAATCAGCCCCAGCATTTT
TRBJ1-1 - - TRBV5-6 CASSLGGGGTEAFF TGTGCCAGCAGCTTGGGGGGAGGTGGCACTGAAGCTTTCTTT
TRBJ2-7 - - TRBV5-1 CASSSSVYEQYF TGCGCCAGCAGCTCGTCCGTTTACGAGCAGTACTTC
TRBJ2-3 TRBD2 - TRBV5-1 CASSLEPSGGPTDTQYF TGCGCCAGCAGCTTAGAACCTAGCGGGGGGCCCACAGATACGCAGTATTTT
TRBJ1-5 - - TRBV28 CASRVRLVQPQHF TGTGCCAGCAGGGTTCGTTTAGTTCAGCCCCAGCATTTT
TRBJ2-5 TRBD2 - TRBV5-1 CASSSRLAGGRAVGKTQYF TGCGCCAGCAGCTCTCGACTAGCGGGGGGGAGAGCCGTTGGGAAGACCCAGTACTTC
TRBJ2-2 - - TRBV7-2 CASSVRSGQINTGELFF TGTGCCAGCAGCGTCCGGTCAGGACAGATAAACACCGGGGAGCTGTTTTTT
TRBJ2-1 - - TRBV6-2/TRBV6-3 CASSYSQGTEQFF TGTGCCAGCAGTTACTCCCAGGGGACTGAGCAGTTCTTC
TRBJ2-5 - - TRBV18 CASSESTYQETQYF TGTGCCAGCTCTGAGTCTACGTACCAAGAGACCCAGTACTTC
TRBJ1-2 - - TRBV2 CASSAVVVHGYTF TGTGCCAGCAGTGCGGTGGTGGTTCATGGCTACACCTTC
TRBJ1-4 - - TRBV9 CASSESRTYETEKLFF TGTGCCAGCAGCGAGTCCCGGACATACGAGACCGAAAAACTGTTTTTT
TRBJ1-1 - - TRBV6-1 CASSDRPGGGGYNTEAFF TGTGCCAGCAGTGATCGCCCCGGGGGAGGGGGGTATAACACTGAAGCTTTCTTT
TRBJ2-3 TRBD1 - TRBV18 CASSRGLGTETDTQYF TGTGCCAGCTCACGCGGTCTGGGGACAGAGACAGATACGCAGTATTTT
TRBJ2-3 - - TRBV5-1 CATGTGSTDTQYF TGCGCCACCGGCACAGGGAGCACAGATACGCAGTATTTT
TRBJ2-1 - few TRBV9 CASGGGHNEQFF TGTGCCAGCGGCGGGGGCCACAATGAGCAGTTCTTC
TRBJ2-3 - - TRBV9 CASSAQGLTLPTDTQYF TGTGCCAGCAGCGCCCAAGGACTGACCCTACCCACAGATACGCAGTATTTT
TRBJ2-7 TRBD2 few TRBV6-5 CASSFSGSTYEQYF TGTGCCAGCAGTTTTAGCGGGAGCACCTACGAGCAGTACTTC
TRBJ2-1 - - TRBV11-2 CASRRRSSYNEQFF TGTGCCAGCCGGCGGAGGAGCTCCTACAATGAGCAGTTCTTC
TRBJ2-7 - - TRBV27 CASTRAGDANEQYF TGTGCCAGCACTCGGGCAGGGGATGCGAACGAGCAGTACTTC
TRBJ1-2 - - TRBV27 CASGAANYGYTF TGTGCCAGCGGGGCAGCCAACTATGGCTACACCTTC
TRBJ2-1 TRBD2 - TRBV7-9 CASSLAASGLNEQFF TGTGCCAGCAGCTTAGCGGCTAGCGGGCTCAATGAGCAGTTCTTC
TRBJ2-1 - - TRBV7-3 CASSLSSGNMRQFF TGTGCCAGCAGCTTATCGTCAGGGAACATGCGGCAGTTCTTC
TRBJ2-7 - - TRBV4-1 CASSPGQGGIGQYF TGCGCCAGCAGCCCCGGACAGGGAGGGATCGGGCAGTACTTC
TRBJ1-1 - - TRBV7-9 CASSLGDMNTEAFF TGTGCCAGCAGCTTAGGGGACATGAACACTGAAGCTTTCTTT
TRBJ1-6 TRBD1 - TRBV5-5 CASTTTGTGVGAPLHF TGTGCCAGCACTACAACCGGGACAGGGGTGGGAGCACCCCTCCACTTT
TRBJ1-2 TRBD1 - TRBV6-5 CASKIQGAGYTF TGTGCCAGCAAGATTCAGGGGGCTGGCTACACCTTC
TRBJ2-2 - - TRBV5-6 CASSWTLDTGELFF TGTGCCAGCAGCTGGACTCTTGACACCGGGGAGCTGTTTTTT
TRBJ2-3 TRBD2 - TRBV7-8 CASSFSGRNTDTQYF TGTGCCAGCAGCTTTAGCGGGAGGAACACAGATACGCAGTATTTT
TRBJ2-7 - - TRBV5-6 CASSFATAYYEQYF TGTGCCAGCAGCTTTGCGACAGCTTACTACGAGCAGTACTTC
TRBJ2-3 - - TRBV3-1/TRBV3-2 CASSQASGNTQYF TGTGCCAGCAGCCAAGCGAGCGGAAATACGCAGTATTTT
TRBJ2-1 - - TRBV18 CASSKGGQNEQFF TGTGCCAGCTCAAAGGGGGGGCAAAATGAGCAGTTCTTC